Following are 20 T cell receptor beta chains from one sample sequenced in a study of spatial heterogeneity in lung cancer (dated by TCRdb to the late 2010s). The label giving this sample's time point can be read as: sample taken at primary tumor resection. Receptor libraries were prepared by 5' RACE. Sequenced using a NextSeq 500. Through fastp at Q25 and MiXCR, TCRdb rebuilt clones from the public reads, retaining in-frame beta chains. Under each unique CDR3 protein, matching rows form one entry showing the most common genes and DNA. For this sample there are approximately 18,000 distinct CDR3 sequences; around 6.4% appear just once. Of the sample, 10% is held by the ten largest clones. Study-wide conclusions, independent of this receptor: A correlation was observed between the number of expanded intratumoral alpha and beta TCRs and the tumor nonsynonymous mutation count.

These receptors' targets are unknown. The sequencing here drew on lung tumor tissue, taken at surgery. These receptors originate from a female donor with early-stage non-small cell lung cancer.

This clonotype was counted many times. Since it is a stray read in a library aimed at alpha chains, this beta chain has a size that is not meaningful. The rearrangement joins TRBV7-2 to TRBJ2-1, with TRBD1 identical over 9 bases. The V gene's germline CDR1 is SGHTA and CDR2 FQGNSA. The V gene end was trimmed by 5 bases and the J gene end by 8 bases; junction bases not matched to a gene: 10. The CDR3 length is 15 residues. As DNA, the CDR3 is TGTGCCAGCAGCCCTGGGACAGGGAGCGCCTATGAGCAGTTCTTC. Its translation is CASSPGTGSAYEQFF.

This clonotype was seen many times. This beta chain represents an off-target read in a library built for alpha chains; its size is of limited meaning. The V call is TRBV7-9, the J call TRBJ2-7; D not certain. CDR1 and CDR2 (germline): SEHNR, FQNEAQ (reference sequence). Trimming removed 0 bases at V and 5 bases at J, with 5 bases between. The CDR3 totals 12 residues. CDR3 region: CASSLAPHEQYF. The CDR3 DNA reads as TGTGCCAGCAGCTTAGCGCCACACGAGCAGTACTTC.

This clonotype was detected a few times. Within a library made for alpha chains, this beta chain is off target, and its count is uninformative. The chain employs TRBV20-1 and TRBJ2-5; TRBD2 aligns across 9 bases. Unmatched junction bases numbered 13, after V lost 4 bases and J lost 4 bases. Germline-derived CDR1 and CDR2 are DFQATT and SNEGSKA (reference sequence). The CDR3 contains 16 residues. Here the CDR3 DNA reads TGCAGTGCTACTATTAGCGGGAGAAAGTTAGGAGAGACCCAGTACTTC. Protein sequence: CSATISGRKLGETQYF.

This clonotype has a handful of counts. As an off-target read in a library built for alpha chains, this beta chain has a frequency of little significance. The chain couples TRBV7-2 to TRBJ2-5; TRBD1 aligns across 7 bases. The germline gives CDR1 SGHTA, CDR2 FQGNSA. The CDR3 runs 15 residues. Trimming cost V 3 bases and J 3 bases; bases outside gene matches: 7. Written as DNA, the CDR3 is TGTGCCAGCAGCTTCGATCCCGACAGGGAAGAGACCCAGTACTTC. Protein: CASSFDPDREETQYF.

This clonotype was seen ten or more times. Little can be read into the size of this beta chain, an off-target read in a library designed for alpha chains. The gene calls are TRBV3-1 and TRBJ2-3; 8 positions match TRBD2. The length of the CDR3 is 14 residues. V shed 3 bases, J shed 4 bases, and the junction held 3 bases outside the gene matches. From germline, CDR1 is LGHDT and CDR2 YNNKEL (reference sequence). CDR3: CASSHGLAADTQYF. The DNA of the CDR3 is TGTGCCAGCAGCCACGGACTAGCAGCAGATACGCAGTATTTT.

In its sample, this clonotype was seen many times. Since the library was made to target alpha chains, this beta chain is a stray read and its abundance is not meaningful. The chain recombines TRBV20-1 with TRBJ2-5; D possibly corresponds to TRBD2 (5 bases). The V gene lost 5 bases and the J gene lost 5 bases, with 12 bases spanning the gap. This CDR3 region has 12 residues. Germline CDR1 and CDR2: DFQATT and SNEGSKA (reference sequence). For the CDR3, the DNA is TGCAGTGCTGAGGTGGGAGTGGAGACCCAGTACTTC. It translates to CSAEVGVETQYF.

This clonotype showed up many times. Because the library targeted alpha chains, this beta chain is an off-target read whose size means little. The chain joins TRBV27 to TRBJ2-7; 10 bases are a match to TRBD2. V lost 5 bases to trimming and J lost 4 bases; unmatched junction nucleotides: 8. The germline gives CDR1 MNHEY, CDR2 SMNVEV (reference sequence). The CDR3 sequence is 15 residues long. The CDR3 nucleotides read TGTGCCAGCAGTCGGCTCACTAGCGGGAAGTACGAGCAGTACTTC. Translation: CASSRLTSGKYEQYF.

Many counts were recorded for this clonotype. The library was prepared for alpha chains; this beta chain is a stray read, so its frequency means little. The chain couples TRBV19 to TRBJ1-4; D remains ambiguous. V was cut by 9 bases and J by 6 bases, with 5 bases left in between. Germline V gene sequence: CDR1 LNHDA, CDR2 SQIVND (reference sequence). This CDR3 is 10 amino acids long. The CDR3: CASGYEKLFF. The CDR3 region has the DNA TGTGCCAGCGGATATGAAAAACTGTTTTTT. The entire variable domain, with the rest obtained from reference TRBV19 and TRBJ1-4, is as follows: DGGITQSPKYLFRKEGQNVTLSCEQNLNHDAMYWYRQDPGQGLRLIYYSQIVNDFQKGDIAEGYSVSREKKESFPLTVTSAQKNPTAFYLCASGYEKLFFGSGTQLSVL.

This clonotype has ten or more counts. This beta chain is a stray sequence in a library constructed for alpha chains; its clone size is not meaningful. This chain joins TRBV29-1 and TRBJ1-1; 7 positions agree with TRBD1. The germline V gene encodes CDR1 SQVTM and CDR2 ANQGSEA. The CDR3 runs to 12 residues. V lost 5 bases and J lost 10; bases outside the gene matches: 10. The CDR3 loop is CSVSLRQGRAFF. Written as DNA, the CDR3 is TGCAGCGTTTCCCTTCGACAGGGCCGAGCTTTCTTT.

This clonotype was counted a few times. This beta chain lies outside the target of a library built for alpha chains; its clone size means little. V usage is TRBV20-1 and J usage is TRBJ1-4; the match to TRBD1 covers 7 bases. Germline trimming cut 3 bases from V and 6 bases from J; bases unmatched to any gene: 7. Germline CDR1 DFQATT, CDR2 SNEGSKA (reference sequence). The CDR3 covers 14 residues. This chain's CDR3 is CSASLPGGHEKLFF. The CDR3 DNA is TGCAGTGCTAGCCTGCCAGGGGGGCATGAAAAACTGTTTTTT.

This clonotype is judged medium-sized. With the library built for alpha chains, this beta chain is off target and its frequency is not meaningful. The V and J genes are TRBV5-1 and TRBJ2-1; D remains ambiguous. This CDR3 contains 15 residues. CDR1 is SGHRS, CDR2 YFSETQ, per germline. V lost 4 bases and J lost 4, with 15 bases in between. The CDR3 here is CASSPAAVSYNEQFF. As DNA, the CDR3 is TGCGCCAGCAGCCCGGCGGCGGTCTCGTACAATGAGCAGTTCTTC. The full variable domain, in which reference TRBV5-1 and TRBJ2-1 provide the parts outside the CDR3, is KAGVTQTPRYLIKTRGQQVTLSCSPISGHRSVSWYQQTPGQGLQFLFEYFSETQRNKGNFPGRFSGRQFSNSRSEMNVSTLELGDSALYLCASSPAAVSYNEQFFGPGTRLTVL.

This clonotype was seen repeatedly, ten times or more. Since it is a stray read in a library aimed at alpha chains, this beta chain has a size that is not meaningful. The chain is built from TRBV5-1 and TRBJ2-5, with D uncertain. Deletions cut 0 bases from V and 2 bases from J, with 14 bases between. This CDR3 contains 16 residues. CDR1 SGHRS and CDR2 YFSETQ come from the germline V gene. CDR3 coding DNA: TGCGCCAGCAGCTTGGGGGGTTTAGGAGTTCAAGAGACCCAGTACTTC. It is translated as CASSLGGLGVQETQYF.

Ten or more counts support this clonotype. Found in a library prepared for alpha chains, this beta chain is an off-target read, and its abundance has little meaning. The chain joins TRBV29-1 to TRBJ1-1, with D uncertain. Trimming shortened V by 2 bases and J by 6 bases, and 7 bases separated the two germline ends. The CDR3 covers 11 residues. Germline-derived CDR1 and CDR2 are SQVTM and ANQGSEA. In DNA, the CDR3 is TGCAGCGTTGAATCTAGCGCTGAAGCTTTCTTT. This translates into CSVESSAEAFF.

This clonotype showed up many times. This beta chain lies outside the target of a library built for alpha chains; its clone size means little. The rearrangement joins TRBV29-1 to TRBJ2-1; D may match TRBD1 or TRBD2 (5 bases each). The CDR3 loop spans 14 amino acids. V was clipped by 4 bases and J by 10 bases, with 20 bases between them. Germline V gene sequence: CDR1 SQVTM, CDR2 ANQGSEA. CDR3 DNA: TGCAGCGTTGGTTGGGCAAGGGGAGCCGGGGAGCAGTTCTTC. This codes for CSVGWARGAGEQFF.

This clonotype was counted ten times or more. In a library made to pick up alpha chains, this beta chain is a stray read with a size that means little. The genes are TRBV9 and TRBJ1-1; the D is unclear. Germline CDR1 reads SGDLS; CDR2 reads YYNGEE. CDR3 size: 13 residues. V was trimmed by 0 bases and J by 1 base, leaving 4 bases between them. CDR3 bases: TGTGCCAGCAGCGTAGCTGCGAACACTGAAGCTTTCTTT. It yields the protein CASSVAANTEAFF.

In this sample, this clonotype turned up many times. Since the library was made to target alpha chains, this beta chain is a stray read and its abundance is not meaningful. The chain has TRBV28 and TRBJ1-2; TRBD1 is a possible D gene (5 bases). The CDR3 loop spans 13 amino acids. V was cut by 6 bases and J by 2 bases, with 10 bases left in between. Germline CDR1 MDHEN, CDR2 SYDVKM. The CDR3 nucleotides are TGTGCCAGCAGAGACGGGGGAAACTATGGCTACACCTTC. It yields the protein CASRDGGNYGYTF.

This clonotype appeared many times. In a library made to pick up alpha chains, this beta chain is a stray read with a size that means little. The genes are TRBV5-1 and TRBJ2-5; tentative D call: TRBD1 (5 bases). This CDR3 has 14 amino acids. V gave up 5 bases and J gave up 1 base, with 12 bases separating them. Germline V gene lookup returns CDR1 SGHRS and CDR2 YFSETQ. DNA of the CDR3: TGCGCCAGCAGAAGCCAGGGCAGCCAAGAGACCCAGTACTTC. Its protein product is CASRSQGSQETQYF.

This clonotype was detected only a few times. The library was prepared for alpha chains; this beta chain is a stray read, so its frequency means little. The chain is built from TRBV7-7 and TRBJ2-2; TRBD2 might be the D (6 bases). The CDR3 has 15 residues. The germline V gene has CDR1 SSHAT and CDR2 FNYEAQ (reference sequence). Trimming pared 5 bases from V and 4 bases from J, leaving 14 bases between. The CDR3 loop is CASSPQRAGTGELFF. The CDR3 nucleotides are TGTGCCAGCAGCCCGCAGCGGGCGGGCACCGGGGAGCTGTTTTTT.

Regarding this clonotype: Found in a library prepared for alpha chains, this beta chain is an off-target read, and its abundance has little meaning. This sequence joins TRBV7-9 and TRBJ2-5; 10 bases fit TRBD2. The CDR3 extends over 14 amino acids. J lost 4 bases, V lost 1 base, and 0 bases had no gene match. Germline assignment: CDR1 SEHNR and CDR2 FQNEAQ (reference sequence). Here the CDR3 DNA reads TGTGCCAGCAGCTTAGGGACTAGCGGAGAGACCCAGTACTTC. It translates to CASSLGTSGETQYF.

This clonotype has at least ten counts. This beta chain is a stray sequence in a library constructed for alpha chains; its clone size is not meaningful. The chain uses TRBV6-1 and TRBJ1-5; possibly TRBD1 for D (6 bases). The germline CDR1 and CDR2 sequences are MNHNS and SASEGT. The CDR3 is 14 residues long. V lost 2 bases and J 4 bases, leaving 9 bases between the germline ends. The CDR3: CASSESGVNQPQHF. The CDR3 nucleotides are TGTGCCAGCAGTGAATCAGGGGTGAATCAGCCCCAGCATTTT.